This T cell receptor (beta chain) was documented in a study of tumor-infiltrating lymphocytes in primary liver carcinoma. Remarks on this clonotype: Germline and junction disagree at one end, which may indicate a read error.

A constant-region primer primed TCR beta cDNA synthesis from 450 to 550 ng of total RNA. Nested multiplex PCR, run for three rounds with slightly modified ARM-PCR, yielded TCR beta libraries. Use of TRBV1-TRBV30 forward primers with a C-beta reverse primer characterized the first two PCR rounds, which lasted 10 cycles each. TCRdb reanalysed the multiplex PCR reads using MiXCR and keeps one entry per CDR3 protein. The data contain 22,000 or so distinct CDR3 sequences, around 84% of them singletons. The CDR3 is made up of 14 amino acids. Germline assignment: CDR1 LGHNA and CDR2 YSLEER. It was from approximately 22-30 mg of unsorted bulk tissue that RNA and DNA were co-extracted. Researchers took samples from five separate regions of each tumor.

The sample taken for sequencing was liver tumor tissue from sampling region 2. Sample subset: tumor region T2, inferior pole. This chain joins TRBV4-3 and TRBJ2-1; weak D call: TRBD2 (5 bases). The TCR was taken from a woman in her 30s with primary liver carcinoma and hepatitis B virus infection. The CDR3 is CASSHTELVNERLF. CDR3 coding DNA: TGCGCTAGCAGCCACACAGAGTTGGTCAATGAGCGGCTCTTC.